This is a list of T cell receptor beta chains from one sample in a study of glioma-infiltrating T cells after dendritic cell vaccination. Clones were read by immunoSEQ multiplex PCR, and TCRdb kept only the in-frame ones, dropping some. Among 65,000 to 80,000 clones listed, roughly 84% were seen once. Source: blood, taken after dendritic cell vaccination. These receptors all come from a human donor with glioblastoma. Each CDR3 is given with its conserved first and last residue. The D gene is left open where the match is weak. Rows may omit the clone size; those that give it use once, few, many or a size class.

V gene	J gene	D gene	clone size	CDR3 DNA	CDR3 protein
TRBV11-3	TRBJ1-1	-	-	TGTGCCAGCAGCTTGAGGGGGACTGAAGCTTTCTTT	CASSLRGTEAFF
TRBV25-1	TRBJ2-1	TRBD2	-	TGTGCCAGCAGTGAACCCGGGACTACCAATGAGCAGTTCTTC	CASSEPGTTNEQFF
TRBV5-1	TRBJ2-5	TRBD1	-	TGCGCCAGCAGCCCGAACAGGGGTCAAGAGACCCAGTACTTC	CASSPNRGQETQYF
TRBV15	TRBJ2-1	-	-	TGTGCCACCAGCAGAGAGAGCGGAGGCTCCTACAATGAGCAGTTCTTC	CATSRESGGSYNEQFF
TRBV2	TRBJ1-2	-	-	TGTGCCAGCCGTCGGGGAGGCTATGGCTACACCTTC	CASRRGGYGYTF
TRBV7-3	TRBJ2-1	-	-	TGTGCCAGCAGCTTCCAGCGGTACAATGAGCAGTTCTTC	CASSFQRYNEQFF
TRBV5-4	TRBJ2-5	TRBD2	-	TGTGCCAGCAGCTTGGTTGGACTAGCGGGAGTTTTGGAGACCCAGTACTTC	CASSLVGLAGVLETQYF
TRBV10-3	TRBJ2-1	TRBD2	-	TGTGCCATCAGAGGGCGGGAGGCCCTGTACAATGAGCAGTTCTTC	CAIRGREALYNEQFF
TRBV2	TRBJ1-2	TRBD1	-	TGTGCCAGCAGTGAAGATCGGACAGGCTATGGCTACACCTTC	CASSEDRTGYGYTF
TRBV6-5	TRBJ2-3	-	-	TGTGCCAGCAGTCAGGGCATCAGCACAGATACGCAGTATTTT	CASSQGISTDTQYF
TRBV4-1	TRBJ1-2	TRBD1	-	TGCGCCAGCAGCCAAGGAAGGACAGGCCCGGACTATGGCTACACCTTC	CASSQGRTGPDYGYTF
TRBV5-1	TRBJ2-1	TRBD2	few	TGCGCCAGCCGGGGACTAGCGGCAATCAATGAGCAGTTCTTC	CASRGLAAINEQFF
TRBV7-2	TRBJ1-2	-	once	TGTGCCAGCAGCTCAGGACACGGAGTTGATGGCTACACCTTC	CASSSGHGVDGYTF
TRBV18	TRBJ1-5	-	-	TGTGCCAGCTCACCGAACACGGGGGATCAGCCCCAGCATTTT	CASSPNTGDQPQHF
TRBV9	TRBJ2-2	-	once	TGTGCCAGCATGGGGCTAAACACCGGGGAGCTGTTTTTT	CASMGLNTGELFF
TRBV7-9	TRBJ2-7	-	-	TGTGCCAGCAGCGCGACCCTAGGGGCCTACGAGCAGTACTTC	CASSATLGAYEQYF
TRBV5-1	TRBJ2-7	-	-	TGCGCCAGCAGCTTGGACTACGAGCAGTACTTC	CASSLDYEQYF
TRBV11-2	TRBJ1-5	TRBD1	-	TGTGCCAGCAGCTTCGGACAGGGGGACAGTCCCCAGCATTTT	CASSFGQGDSPQHF
TRBV28	TRBJ1-1	TRBD1	-	TGTGCCAGCAGTCGAGGGGACAGCATAAACACTGAAGCTTTCTTT	CASSRGDSINTEAFF
TRBV28	TRBJ2-3	-	-	TGTGCCAGCCGCCCCGGGGATCGAACCTTAACAGATACGCAGTATTTT	CASRPGDRTLTDTQYF
TRBV18	TRBJ1-3	-	-	TGTGCCAGCTCAGACGGGAACTCTGGAAACACCATATATTTT	CASSDGNSGNTIYF
TRBV4-3	TRBJ2-3	TRBD2	few	TGCGCCAGCAGCCAAGATGAGCGGGACACAGATACGCAGTATTTT	CASSQDERDTDTQYF
TRBV6-1	TRBJ1-1	-	-	TGTGCCAGCAGTAAGGGGGGGGTTGGCGCTGAAGCTTTCTTT	CASSKGGVGAEAFF
TRBV19	TRBJ2-1	TRBD1	-	TGTGCCACCACTCGGGACAGCTACTACAATGAGCAGTTCTTC	CATTRDSYYNEQFF
TRBV2	TRBJ1-5	-	-	TGTGCCAGCAGTGATGAGGGAAATCAGCCCCAGCATTTT	CASSDEGNQPQHF
TRBV19	TRBJ2-1	TRBD2	-	TGTGCCAGTAGTATCGGAAGGACTAGCGGGAGTCGCGGCAATGAGCAGTTCTTC	CASSIGRTSGSRGNEQFF
TRBV10-2	TRBJ1-1	TRBD1	few	TGCGCCAGCAGTGTTGGACAGGGGGCCACTGAAGCTTTCTTT	CASSVGQGATEAFF
TRBV7-2	TRBJ2-7	-	-	TGTGCCAGCAGCTTAATGAGACACCTGAGCTCCTACGAGCAGTACTTC	CASSLMRHLSSYEQYF
TRBV6-1	TRBJ2-7	-	-	TGTGCCAGCAGTTCGGGACTGACCTACGAGCAGTACTTC	CASSSGLTYEQYF
TRBV18	TRBJ1-5	-	-	TGTGCCAGCTCTGGGGAGCTCAATCAGCCCCAGCATTTT	CASSGELNQPQHF
TRBV10-3	TRBJ2-6	TRBD2	-	TGTGCCATCAGTGAGTTGGGGACTAGCGGGGGATTCTCTGGGGCCAACGTCCTGACTTTC	CAISELGTSGGFSGANVLTF
TRBV5-6	TRBJ2-2	TRBD1	-	TGTGCCAGCAGCTTGACCGGACAGGGACTTTCCAGGACCGGGGAGCTGTTTTTT	CASSLTGQGLSRTGELFF
TRBV5-1	TRBJ2-2	-	-	TGCGCCAGCAATGGGCAGGGTGGTACCGGGGAGCTGTTTTTT	CASNGQGGTGELFF
TRBV19	TRBJ2-1	TRBD2	-	TGTGCCAGTAGTATAGTACGGGAGGCGATTGAGCAGTTCTTC	CASSIVREAIEQFF
TRBV6-4	TRBJ2-7	TRBD2	many	TGTGCCAGCAGTGACCTACTAGCGGGAGGGGACGAGCAGTACTTC	CASSDLLAGGDEQYF
TRBV27	TRBJ1-1	-	-	TGTGCCAGCAGTCAGGGGACCGGTTGGAACACTGAAGCTTTCTTT	CASSQGTGWNTEAFF
TRBV5-1	TRBJ2-5	TRBD2	-	TGCGCCAGCAGCTTGGCCGGGACTACCCTTTGGGAGACCCAGTACTTC	CASSLAGTTLWETQYF
TRBV18	TRBJ2-1	TRBD1	-	TGTGCCAGCTCACCTTCCGGGACAGAGGATGAGCAGTTCTTC	CASSPSGTEDEQFF
TRBV6-1	TRBJ1-2	-	once	TGTGCCAACAAACAGGGTACGGCCTATGGCTACACCTTC	CANKQGTAYGYTF
TRBV11-2	TRBJ2-1	TRBD2	-	TGTGCCAGCAGCTGGGGACTAGCGGGAAACAATGAGCAGTTCTTC	CASSWGLAGNNEQFF
TRBV7-9	TRBJ2-7	-	few	TGTGCCAGCAGCACCCAAAGCAACGAGCAGTACTTC	CASSTQSNEQYF
TRBV2	TRBJ2-5	-	-	TGTGCCAGCAGCCCCCGGTCGGAGACCCAGTACTTC	CASSPRSETQYF
TRBV2	TRBJ2-2	-	-	TGTGCCAGCAGTCTTCCCAACGCCGAAAGAGCGAACACCGGGGAGCTGTTTTTT	CASSLPNAERANTGELFF
TRBV6-6	TRBJ2-7	-	-	TGTGCCAGCAGAACGACAGGGACTTCCTACGAGCAGTACTTC	CASRTTGTSYEQYF
TRBV6-5	TRBJ1-1	-	-	TGTGCCAGCGGGCTCCTCGGACAGTCGAACACTGAAGCTTTCTTT	CASGLLGQSNTEAFF
TRBV5-1	TRBJ2-3	TRBD2	-	TGCGCCAGCAGCGATGGGGGACTAGCGGGGGGAGGTACGCAGTATTTT	CASSDGGLAGGGTQYF